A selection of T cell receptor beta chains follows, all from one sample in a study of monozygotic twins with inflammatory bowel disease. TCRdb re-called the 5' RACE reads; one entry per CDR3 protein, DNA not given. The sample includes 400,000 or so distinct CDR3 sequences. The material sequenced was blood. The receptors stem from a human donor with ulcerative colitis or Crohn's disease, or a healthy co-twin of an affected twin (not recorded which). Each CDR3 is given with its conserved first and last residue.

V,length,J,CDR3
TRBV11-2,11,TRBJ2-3,CASSDGHTQYF
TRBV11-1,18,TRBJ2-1,CASSRLSGTGSSYNEQFF
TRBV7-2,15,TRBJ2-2,CASISGTTNTGELFF
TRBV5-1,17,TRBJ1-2,CASSWGGAGTENYGYTF
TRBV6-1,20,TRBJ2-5,CASSKTGTSGSMALQETQYF
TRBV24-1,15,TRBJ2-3,CATARGLAATDTQYF
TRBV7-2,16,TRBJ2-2,CASSPRGVANTGELFF
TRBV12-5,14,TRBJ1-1,CASGLGRLPTEAFF
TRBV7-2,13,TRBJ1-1,CASSLWTLTEAFF
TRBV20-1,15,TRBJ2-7,CSADFSDRGAYEQYF
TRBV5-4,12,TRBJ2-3,CASSFTPGLQYF
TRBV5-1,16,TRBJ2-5,CASSLGSPAAGETQYF
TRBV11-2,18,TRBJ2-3,CASSSISGPPPSTDTQYF
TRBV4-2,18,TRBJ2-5,CASSQDPSALAGKETQYF
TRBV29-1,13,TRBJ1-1,CSGVQGGYTEAFF
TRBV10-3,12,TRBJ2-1,CATGASYNEQFF
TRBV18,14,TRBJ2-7,CASSPSGRSYEQYF
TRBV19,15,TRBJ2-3,CASSIISGGADTQYF
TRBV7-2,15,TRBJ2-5,CASSFNRLTQETQYF
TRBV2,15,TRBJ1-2,CASSETLTANYGYTF
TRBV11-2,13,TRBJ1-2,CASSDQGLDGYTF
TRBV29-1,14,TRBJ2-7,CSVEGLRGSYEQYF
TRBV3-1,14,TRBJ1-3,CASSQRGILRTIYF
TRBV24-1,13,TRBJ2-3,CATSDPSTDTQYF
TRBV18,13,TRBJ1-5,CASSPGMNQPQHF
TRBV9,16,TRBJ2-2,CASSPIDGSATGELFF
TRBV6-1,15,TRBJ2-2,CASSETPSFNGELFF
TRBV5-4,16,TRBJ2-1,CASSLGVVLTINEQFF
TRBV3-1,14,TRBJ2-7,CASSRKQDRYEQYF
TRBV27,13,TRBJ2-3,CASGTPTPDTQYF
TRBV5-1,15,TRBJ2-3,CASNPGQGSTDTQYF
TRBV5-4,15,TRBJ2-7,CASSFGAADLWEQYF
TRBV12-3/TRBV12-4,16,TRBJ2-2,CASSLLESGGTGELFF
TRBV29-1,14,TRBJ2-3,CSVPGTSFTDTQYF
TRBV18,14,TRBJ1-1,CASTSQALNTEAFF
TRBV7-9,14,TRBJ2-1,CASSLSGPRDEQFF
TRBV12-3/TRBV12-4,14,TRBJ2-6,CASKPGAGANVLTF
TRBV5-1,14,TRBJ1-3,CASSYSGTGNTIYF
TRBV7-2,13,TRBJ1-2,CASSGRAAYGYTF
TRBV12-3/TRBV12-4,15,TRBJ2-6,CASSDSSSGANVLTF
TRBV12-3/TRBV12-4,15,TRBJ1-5,CASSSNSRSNQPQHF
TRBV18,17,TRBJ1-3,CASSPGTGKVSGNTIYF
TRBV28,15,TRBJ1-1,CASSIPGAGGTEAFF
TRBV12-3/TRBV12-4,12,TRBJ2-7,CASKTEAYEQYF
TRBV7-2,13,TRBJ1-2,CASSTGAPYGYTF
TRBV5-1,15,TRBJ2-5,CASSLSSGDQETQYF
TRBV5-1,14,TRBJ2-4,CASSGGQGANIQYF
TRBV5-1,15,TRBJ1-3,CASSSAGTGGNTIYF
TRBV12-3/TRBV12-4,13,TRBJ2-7,CASSLSPAYEQYF
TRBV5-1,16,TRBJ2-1,CASSLAAGASYNEQFF
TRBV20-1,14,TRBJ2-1,CSANRDRVYNEQFF
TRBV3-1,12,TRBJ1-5,CASSVGSQPQHF
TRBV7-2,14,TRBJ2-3,CASSLVGGSDTQYF
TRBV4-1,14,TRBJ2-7,CASSQDTGPLEQYF
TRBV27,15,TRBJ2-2,CASSLWQGNTGELFF
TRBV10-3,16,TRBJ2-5,CAISPSGDRGRETQYF
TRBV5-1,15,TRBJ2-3,CASSLASGGADTQYF